A single sample gave rise to the 21 T cell receptor beta chains below, sequenced in a study of cytomegalovirus exposure and HLA in healthy donors. The PCR used 60 Vbeta and 13 Jbeta primers. TCRdb's table, derived via immunoSEQ multiplex PCR, lists solely in-frame clones and lacks some. The table lists under 200,000 clones, 80% of them singletons. What was sequenced was PBMCs. These receptors were obtained from a middle-aged man in good health and CMV-seronegative.

V gene TRBV18 combines with J gene TRBJ2-7, with 9 bases that match TRBD1. CDR3 size: 14 residues. V was clipped by 0 bases and J by 6 bases; unmatched bases: 3. Germline lookup yields CDR1 KGHSH and CDR2 LQKENI. The DNA of the CDR3 is TGTGCCAGCTCACCACCCGGACAGGGGACCGAGCAGTACTTC. Amino acids: CASSPPGQGTEQYF.

The chain is built from TRBV5-4 and TRBJ1-6; D gene ambiguous. The CDR3 length is 12 residues. Germline CDR1 and CDR2: SGHNT and YYREEE (reference sequence). Trimming removed 5 bases at V and 9 bases at J, with 9 bases between. The CDR3 DNA reads as TGTGCCAGCAGTTTTGACATTTCACCCCTCCACTTT. Translation gives CASSFDISPLHF. Complete variable domain (other parts from reference TRBV5-4 and TRBJ1-6): ETGVTQSPTHLIKTRGQQVTLRCSSQSGHNTVSWYQQALGQGPQFIFQYYREEENGRGNFPPRFSGLQFPNYSSELNVNALELDDSALYLCASSFDISPLHFGNGTRLTVT.

V usage is TRBV5-1 and J usage is TRBJ1-1; D possibly corresponds to TRBD1 (5 bases). V was trimmed by 0 bases and J by 4 bases, leaving 16 bases between them. CDR1 and CDR2 (germline): SGHRS, YFSETQ. The CDR3 length is 16 residues. CDR3 amino acids: CASSLAGGGSGTEAFF. In nucleotides, the CDR3 is TGCGCCAGCAGCTTGGCCGGGGGGGGATCAGGCACTGAAGCTTTCTTT.

This chain joins TRBV6-5 and TRBJ2-1; 8 bases line up with TRBD1. With 2 bases clipped from V and 8 bases from J, the junction kept 5 bases outside the gene matches. From germline, CDR1 is MNHEY and CDR2 SVGAGI. This CDR3 contains 14 residues. Here the CDR3 reads CASSYAAGGDEQFF. CDR3 DNA: TGTGCCAGCAGTTACGCCGCAGGGGGCGATGAGCAGTTCTTC.

This clone was counted between two and nine times. The chain combines TRBV4-3 with TRBJ1-1; tentatively, D is TRBD1 (6 bases). The V gene lost 0 bases and the J gene lost 5 bases, with 13 bases spanning the gap. There are 15 residues in the CDR3. Germline V gene lookup returns CDR1 LGHNA and CDR2 YSLEER. This CDR3 is CASSQDRGGYTEAFF. CDR3 sequence (DNA): TGCGCCAGCAGCCAAGATCGGGGGGGCTATACTGAAGCTTTCTTT.

This clone was counted between two and nine times. An end of the junction differs from the germline gene, which may be a read error. This rearrangement joins TRBV7-9 to TRBJ2-7; 8 bases match TRBD2. The CDR3 covers 16 residues. Germline V gene data show CDR1 as SEHNR and CDR2 as FQNEAQ (reference sequence). As DNA, the CDR3 is TGTTCCAGCAGCTTAACCACAGCGGGAGAACGGGGGGAGCAGTACTTC. As protein: CSSSLTTAGERGEQYF.

The CDR3 spells CASSQRRLAGGINEQFF. The CDR3 DNA is TGTGCCAGCAGCCAACGAAGACTAGCGGGGGGCATCAATGAGCAGTTCTTC. The chain combines TRBV14 with TRBJ2-1, with 13 bases identical to TRBD2. This CDR3 comprises 17 residues. Germline V lookup: CDR1 SGHDN, CDR2 FVKESK. Losses at the gene ends were 2 bases for V and 6 bases for J; bases not matched to a gene: 7.

This clone was counted between two and nine times. V usage is TRBV2 and J usage is TRBJ1-1; D gene unclear. The germline CDR1 and CDR2 sequences are SNHLY and FYNNEI. The CDR3 has 11 amino acids. V gave up 8 bases and J gave up 4 bases, with 8 bases separating them. CDR3 residues: CASWEGTEAFF. CDR3 DNA: TGTGCCAGCTGGGAGGGCACTGAAGCTTTCTTT.

The chain has TRBV5-1 and TRBJ2-1, with D uncertain. Trimming removed 0 bases from V and 4 bases from J, with 8 bases in between. Germline CDR1 and CDR2: SGHRS and YFSETQ. The CDR3 is 14 residues long. In DNA form, the CDR3 reads TGCGCCAGCAGCTTGGCCGAGCGTTACAATGAGCAGTTCTTC. Translating gives CASSLAERYNEQFF. Full variable domain (remainder filled in from reference TRBV5-1 and TRBJ2-1): KAGVTQTPRYLIKTRGQQVTLSCSPISGHRSVSWYQQTPGQGLQFLFEYFSETQRNKGNFPGRFSGRQFSNSRSEMNVSTLELGDSALYLCASSLAERYNEQFFGPGTRLTVL.

The chain carries TRBV7-8 and TRBJ2-7; weak D call: TRBD2 (6 bases). Germline V gene sequence: CDR1 SGHVS, CDR2 FQNEAQ. Trimming took off 5 bases at V and 0 bases at J, with 17 bases between the two ends. The CDR3 has 16 amino acids. CDR3: CASSRFGTESSYEQYF. The CDR3 DNA reads TGTGCCAGCAGCCGATTTGGGACTGAGAGCTCCTACGAGCAGTACTTC.

CDR3: CASSLVGFGTDTQYF. The DNA of the CDR3 is TGTGCCAGCAGCTTAGTCGGGTTCGGCACAGATACGCAGTATTTT. The chain couples TRBV7-8 to TRBJ2-3; D is unresolved. CDR1 is SGHVS, CDR2 FQNEAQ, per germline. The CDR3 contains 15 residues. Trimming took 1 base from V and 1 from J, leaving 9 bases between them.

The genes are TRBV4-1 and TRBJ2-7; D is perhaps TRBD1 (8 bases). Germline values: CDR1 MGHRA, CDR2 YSYEKL. Between the trimmed V and J ends, which lost 6 bases and 3 bases, there was a span of 21 bases. CDR3 size: 16 residues. In nucleotides, the CDR3 is TGCGCCAGCAGTCGGGGAAGCGGGACAGGAAACTACGAGCAGTACTTC. This gives the protein CASSRGSGTGNYEQYF.

The chain recombines TRBV30 with TRBJ2-7; D may be TRBD2 (5 bases). Germline V gives CDR1 GTSNPN, CDR2 SVGIG (reference sequence). The CDR3 is 13 amino acids. Trimming stripped 2 bases from V and 2 bases from J, with 10 bases between. CDR3 DNA: TGTGCCTGGAGTTCCGGGAACACCTACGAGCAGTACTTC. Residues: CAWSSGNTYEQYF.

This chain connects TRBV30 to TRBJ1-2; 11 nucleotides line up with TRBD1. V trimming: 2 bases; J trimming: 5 bases; junction bases outside the gene matches: 10. Germline V lookup: CDR1 GTSNPN, CDR2 SVGIG (reference sequence). The CDR3 contains 16 residues. In DNA form, the CDR3 reads TGTGCCTGGAGTACCGGGACAGGGGGGAGAAAATATGGCTACACCTTC. Its protein is CAWSTGTGGRKYGYTF.

The CDR3 here is CASRGQGVGKLFF. The CDR3 coding sequence is TGTGCCTCCCGGGGACAGGGGGTGGGAAAACTGTTTTTT. The chain combines TRBV6-5 with TRBJ1-4; 11 bases agree with TRBD1. The CDR3 is 13 residues long. V trimming: 11 bases; J trimming: 10 bases; junction bases outside the gene matches: 9. CDR1 is MNHEY, CDR2 SVGAGI, per germline.

The V gene is TRBV30, the J gene TRBJ2-1; 7 positions agree with TRBD2. The CDR3 has 13 residues. V dropped 8 bases and J dropped 10; count of bases not matched to a gene: 14. In germline, CDR1 is GTSNPN, CDR2 SVGIG (reference sequence). Here the CDR3 reads CAGAPSAGKEQFF. CDR3 bases: TGTGCCGGGGCCCCATCAGCGGGAAAAGAGCAGTTCTTC.

The chain couples TRBV10-1 to TRBJ2-2, with D uncertain. In germline, CDR1 is WNHNN, CDR2 SYGVQD (reference sequence). The V gene lost 2 bases and the J gene lost 5 bases, with 6 bases spanning the gap. The CDR3 contains 13 residues. Here the CDR3 reads CASSEISTGELFF. CDR3 in DNA: TGCGCCAGCAGTGAGATCTCGACCGGGGAGCTGTTTTTT.

The chain recombines TRBV4-2 with TRBJ2-2, with 7 bases matching TRBD1. The germline gives CDR1 LGHNA, CDR2 YNFKEQ. V shed 2 bases and J 1 base; nucleotides not matched to a gene: 4. The CDR3 covers 16 residues. In DNA form, the CDR3 reads TGTGCCAGCAGCCAAAGGGGACAGCAGAACACCGGGGAGCTGTTTTTT. Protein product: CASSQRGQQNTGELFF.

The CDR3, as DNA: TGTGCCACTACGACAGGGGCGAACACCGGGGAGCTGTTTTTT. Translation: CATTTGANTGELFF. The V call is TRBV10-3, the J call TRBJ2-2; TRBD1 matches at 8 bases. V was clipped by 10 bases and J by 0 bases; unmatched bases: 4. Looked up from germline, CDR1 is ENHRY and CDR2 is SYGVKD. The CDR3 contains 14 residues.

The J gene is TRBJ2-7, the V gene TRBV30; 9 nucleotides match TRBD2. CDR3 length equals 14 residues. J gave up 5 bases and V 2 bases, and 7 bases lay outside the gene matches. Germline V lookup: CDR1 GTSNPN, CDR2 SVGIG (reference sequence). CDR3 in DNA: TGTGCCTGGAGTACGGGACTAGCCCGCCACGAGCAGTACTTC. Residues: CAWSTGLARHEQYF. Using reference TRBV30 and TRBJ2-7 for the parts outside the CDR3, the full variable domain is SQTIHQWPATLVQPVGSPLSLECTVEGTSNPNLYWYRQAAGRGLQLLFYSVGIGQISSEVPQNLSASRPQDRQFILSSKKLLLSDSGFYLCAWSTGLARHEQYFGPGTRLTVT.

Here the CDR3 reads CASSPGSTDMNTEAFF. DNA for the CDR3: TGTGCCAGCTCCCCTGGGTCGACAGATATGAACACTGAAGCTTTCTTT. The V gene is TRBV18, the J gene TRBJ1-1; D may be TRBD1 (5 bases). Germline V gene lookup returns CDR1 KGHSH and CDR2 LQKENI. CDR3 length: 16 residues. V dropped 6 bases and J dropped 0 bases, with 17 bases sitting between them.